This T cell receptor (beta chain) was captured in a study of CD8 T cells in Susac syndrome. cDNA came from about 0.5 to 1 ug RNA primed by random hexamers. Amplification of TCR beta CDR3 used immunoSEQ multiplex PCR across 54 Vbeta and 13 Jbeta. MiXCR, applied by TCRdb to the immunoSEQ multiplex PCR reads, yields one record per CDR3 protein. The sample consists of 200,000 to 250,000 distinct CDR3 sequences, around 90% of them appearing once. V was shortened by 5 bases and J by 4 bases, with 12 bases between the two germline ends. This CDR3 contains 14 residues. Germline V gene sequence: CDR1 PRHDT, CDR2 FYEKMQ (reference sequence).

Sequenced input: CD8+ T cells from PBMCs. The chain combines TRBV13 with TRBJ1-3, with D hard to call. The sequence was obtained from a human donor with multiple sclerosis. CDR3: CASSLLGSGNTIYF. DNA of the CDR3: TGTGCCAGCAGCCTCTTAGGGAGCGGAAACACCATATATTTT.